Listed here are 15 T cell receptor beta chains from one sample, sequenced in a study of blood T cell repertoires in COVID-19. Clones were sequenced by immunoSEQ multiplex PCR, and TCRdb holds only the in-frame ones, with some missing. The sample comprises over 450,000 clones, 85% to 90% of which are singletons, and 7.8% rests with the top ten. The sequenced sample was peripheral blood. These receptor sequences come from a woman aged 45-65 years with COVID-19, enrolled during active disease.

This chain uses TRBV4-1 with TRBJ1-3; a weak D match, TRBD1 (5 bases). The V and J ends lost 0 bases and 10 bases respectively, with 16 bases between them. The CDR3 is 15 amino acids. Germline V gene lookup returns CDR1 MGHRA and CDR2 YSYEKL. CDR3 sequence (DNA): TGCGCCAGCAGCCAAGAGGGGGGATGGGCTCCGACCATATATTTT. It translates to CASSQEGGWAPTIYF.

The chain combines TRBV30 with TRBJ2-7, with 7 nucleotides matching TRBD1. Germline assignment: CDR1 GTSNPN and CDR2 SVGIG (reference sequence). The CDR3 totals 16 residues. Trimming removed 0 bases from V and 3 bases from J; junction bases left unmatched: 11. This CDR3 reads CAWSVTHPTGLYEQYF. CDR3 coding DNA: TGTGCCTGGAGTGTTACTCATCCGACAGGGCTCTACGAGCAGTACTTC.

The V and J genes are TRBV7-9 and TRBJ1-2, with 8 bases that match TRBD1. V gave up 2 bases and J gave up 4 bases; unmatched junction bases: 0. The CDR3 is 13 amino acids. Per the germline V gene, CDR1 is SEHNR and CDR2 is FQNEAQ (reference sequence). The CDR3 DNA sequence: TGTGCCAGCAGCTTAACAGGGGGCTATGGCTACACCTTC. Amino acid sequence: CASSLTGGYGYTF.

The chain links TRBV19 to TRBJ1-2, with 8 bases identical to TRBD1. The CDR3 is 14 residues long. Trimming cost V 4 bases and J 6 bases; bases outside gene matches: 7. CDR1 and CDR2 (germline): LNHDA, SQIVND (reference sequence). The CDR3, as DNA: TGTGCCAGTAGTAGGAAGACAGGGGACGATGGCTACACCTTC. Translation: CASSRKTGDDGYTF. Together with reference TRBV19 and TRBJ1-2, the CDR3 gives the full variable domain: DGGITQSPKYLFRKEGQNVTLSCEQNLNHDAMYWYRQDPGQGLRLIYYSQIVNDFQKGDIAEGYSVSREKKESFPLTVTSAQKNPTAFYLCASSRKTGDDGYTFGSGTRLTVV.

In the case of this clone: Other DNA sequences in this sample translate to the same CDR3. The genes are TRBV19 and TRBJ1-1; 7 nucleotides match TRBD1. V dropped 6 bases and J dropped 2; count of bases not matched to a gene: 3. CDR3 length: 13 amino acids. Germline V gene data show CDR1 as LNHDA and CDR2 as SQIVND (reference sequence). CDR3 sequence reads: CASSRQGNTEAFF. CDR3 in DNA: TGTGCCAGTAGCCGACAGGGTAACACTGAAGCTTTCTTT.

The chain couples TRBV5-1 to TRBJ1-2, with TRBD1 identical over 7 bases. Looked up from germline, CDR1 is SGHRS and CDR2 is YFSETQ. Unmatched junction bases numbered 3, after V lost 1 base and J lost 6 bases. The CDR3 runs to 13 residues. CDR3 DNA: TGCGCCAGCAGCTTGAACACAGGGGATGGCTACACCTTC. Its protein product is CASSLNTGDGYTF. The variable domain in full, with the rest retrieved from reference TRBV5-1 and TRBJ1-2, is KAGVTQTPRYLIKTRGQQVTLSCSPISGHRSVSWYQQTPGQGLQFLFEYFSETQRNKGNFPGRFSGRQFSNSRSEMNVSTLELGDSALYLCASSLNTGDGYTFGSGTRLTVV.

CDR3 nucleotides: TGTGCCAGCAGCTACCTAGGGGAGGATGAAAAACTGTTTTTT. This encodes CASSYLGEDEKLFF. V is TRBV3-1 (or the pseudogene TRBV3-2) and J is TRBJ1-4, with D possibly TRBD1 on 5 matching bases. The CDR3 runs 14 residues. CDR1 is LGHDT and CDR2 is YNNKEL in the germline V gene (reference sequence). V was shortened by 5 bases and J by 6 bases, with 13 bases between the two germline ends.

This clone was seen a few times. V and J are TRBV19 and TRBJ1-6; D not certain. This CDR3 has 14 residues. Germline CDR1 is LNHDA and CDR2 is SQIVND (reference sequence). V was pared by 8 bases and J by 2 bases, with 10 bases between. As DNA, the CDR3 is TGTGCCAGTTCGGGAAACGCCTATAATTCACCCCTCCACTTT. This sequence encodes CASSGNAYNSPLHF.

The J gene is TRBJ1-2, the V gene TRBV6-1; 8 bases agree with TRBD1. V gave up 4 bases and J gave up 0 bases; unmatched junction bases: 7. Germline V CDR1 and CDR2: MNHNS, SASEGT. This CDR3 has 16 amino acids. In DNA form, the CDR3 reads TGTGCCAGCAGTGCCGACAGGGGACGGGCTAACTATGGCTACACCTTC. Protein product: CASSADRGRANYGYTF.

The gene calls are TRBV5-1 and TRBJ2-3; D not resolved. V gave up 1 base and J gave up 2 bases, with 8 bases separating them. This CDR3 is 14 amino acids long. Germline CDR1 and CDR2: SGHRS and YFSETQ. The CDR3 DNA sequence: TGCGCCAGCAGCTTGAGAACTAACACAGATACGCAGTATTTT. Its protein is CASSLRTNTDTQYF.

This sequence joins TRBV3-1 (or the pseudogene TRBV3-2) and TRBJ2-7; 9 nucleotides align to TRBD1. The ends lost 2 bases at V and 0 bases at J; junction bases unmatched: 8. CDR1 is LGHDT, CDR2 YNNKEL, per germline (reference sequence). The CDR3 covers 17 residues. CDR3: CASSQMGPGQGSYEQYF. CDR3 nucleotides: TGTGCCAGCAGCCAAATGGGACCGGGACAGGGCTCCTACGAGCAGTACTTC.

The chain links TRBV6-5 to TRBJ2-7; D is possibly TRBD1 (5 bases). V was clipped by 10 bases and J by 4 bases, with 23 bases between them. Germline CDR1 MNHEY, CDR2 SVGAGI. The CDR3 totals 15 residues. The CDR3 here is CATSRIGVLQYEQYF. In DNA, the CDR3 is TGTGCCACTTCGCGGATAGGGGTCTTACAGTACGAGCAGTACTTC.

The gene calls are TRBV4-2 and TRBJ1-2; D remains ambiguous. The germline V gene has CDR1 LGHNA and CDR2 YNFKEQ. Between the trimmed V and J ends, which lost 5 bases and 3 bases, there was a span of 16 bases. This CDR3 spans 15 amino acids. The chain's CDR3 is CASSAGIREDYGYTF. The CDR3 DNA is TGTGCCAGCAGCGCCGGGATCCGGGAGGACTATGGCTACACCTTC.

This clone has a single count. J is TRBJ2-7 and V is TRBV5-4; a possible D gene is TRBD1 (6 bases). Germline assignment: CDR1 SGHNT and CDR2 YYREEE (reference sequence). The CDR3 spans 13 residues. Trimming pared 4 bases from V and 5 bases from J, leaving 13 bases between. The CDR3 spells CASSPQGRDEQYF. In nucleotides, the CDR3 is TGTGCCAGCAGCCCACAGGGACGGGACGAGCAGTACTTC.

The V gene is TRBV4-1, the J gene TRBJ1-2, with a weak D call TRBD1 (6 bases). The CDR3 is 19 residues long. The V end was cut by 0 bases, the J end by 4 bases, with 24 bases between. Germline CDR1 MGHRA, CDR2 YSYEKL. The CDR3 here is CASSQEVLRGMVGSYGYTF. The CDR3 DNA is TGCGCCAGCAGCCAAGAGGTACTCAGGGGAATGGTTGGATCCTATGGCTACACCTTC.